Sequencing of this T cell receptor (beta chain) was carried out in a study of radiotherapy plus CTLA-4 blockade in lung cancer. The CDR3 extends over 14 amino acids. Per the germline V gene, CDR1 is MNHEY and CDR2 is SVGAGI. The ends lost 7 bases at V and 2 bases at J; junction bases unmatched: 7. TCRdb's table, derived via immunoSEQ multiplex PCR, lists solely in-frame clones and lacks some. Of tens of thousands of clones detected, around three quarters appear once; the ten largest clones hold about 8.3%. The J gene is TRBJ1-1, the V gene TRBV6-5; 7 bases line up with TRBD1. This sequence originates from a human donor with non-small cell lung cancer whose response to radiotherapy plus ipilimumab could not be evaluated. The specimen comprised peripheral blood, sampled from a patient treated with radiotherapy plus ipilimumab. In DNA form, the CDR3 reads TGTGCCAGCACTTTACAGGGGTACAACACTGAAGCTTTCTTT. This translates into CASTLQGYNTEAFF.